This T cell receptor (beta chain) comes out of a study of blood T cell repertoires in COVID-19. Whole-study context: Sites across the United States, Italy and Spain contributed samples from acute and convalescent COVID-19.

Individuals drawn from some 25 US areas were about 18 to 100 years old. Recovered participants had two consecutive negative NP/OP PCR tests, healthcare professional clearance, or symptom resolution. Authors' methods: Reference gene primers were amplified, and this amplification served to estimate nucleated cell counts. Some clones are missing from TCRdb's copy, which holds only in-frame ones; the method was immunoSEQ multiplex PCR. The V and J calls and the clone size are those of that table, but D and trimming were determined from the DNA. The sample lists hundreds of thousands of clones; roughly 91% were seen once. V lost 5 bases to trimming and J lost 4 bases; unmatched junction nucleotides: 5. Germline CDR1 reads SNHLY; CDR2 reads FYNNEI. The CDR3 sequence is 14 residues long.

This TCR came from a man aged 40-49 years who had recovered from COVID-19. The sequenced sample consisted of PBMCs or T cells enriched from blood (not recorded which). This sequence joins TRBV2 and TRBJ2-7; 10 nucleotides match TRBD2. CDR3 amino acids: CASSSSGGAYEQYF. CDR3 DNA sequence: TGTGCCAGCAGTTCAAGCGGGGGGGCATACGAGCAGTACTTC.